A single sample gave rise to the 3 T cell receptor beta chains below, sequenced in a study of blood T cell repertoires in COVID-19. Clones were sequenced by immunoSEQ multiplex PCR, and TCRdb holds only the in-frame ones, with some missing. The profile shows roughly 100,000 clones, 91% of them singletons. The sequenced sample was peripheral blood. The receptor source for this set is a man aged 45-60 years with acute or convalescent COVID-19.

Concerning this clone: This is likely a read error, given that the CDR3 carries no conserved phenylalanine or tryptophan at its end. The DNA is left out, because the CDR3 cannot be placed on it with certainty; the CDR3 is given as TCRdb lists it. The CDR3 region is CASSQGRQGIYTFTRC. The chain employs TRBV14 and TRBJ1-1; the table's D call, TRBD1, has no DNA check behind it. Per the germline V gene, CDR1 is SGHDN and CDR2 is FVKESK. The CDR3 has 16 amino acids, counting both end residues.

The chain links TRBV9 to TRBJ2-3, with D possibly being TRBD2 (5 bases). The CDR3 loop spans 14 amino acids. V was pared by 4 bases and J by 5 bases, with 14 bases between. The germline gives CDR1 SGDLS, CDR2 YYNGEE. The CDR3 coding sequence is TGTGCCAGCAGCTTCAGAGGGCAGAAAGATACGCAGTATTTT. Translation gives CASSFRGQKDTQYF.

V gene TRBV11-3 combines with J gene TRBJ1-1; 10 bases are shared with TRBD1. The CDR3 has 16 amino acids. Germline V gives CDR1 SGHNT, CDR2 YENEEA. J lost 0 bases, V lost 1 base, and 2 bases had no gene match. The CDR3 spells CASSLGDRGMNTEAFF. In DNA, the CDR3 is TGTGCCAGCAGCTTAGGGGACAGGGGTATGAACACTGAAGCTTTCTTT.